Sequencing of this T cell receptor (beta chain) was carried out in a study of cytomegalovirus exposure and HLA in healthy donors. Overall study findings and caveats: Segments of the TCR beta V type were, in most cases, productive about 87% or about 30% of the time in an earlier analysis.

For this clone: The target antigen is unknown.

The CDR3 contains 15 residues. The V end lost 6 bases, the J end lost 5 bases, and 19 bases lay between the germline ends. Germline CDR1 is SGHDT and CDR2 is YYEEEE. The PCR ran on 60 Vbeta and 13 Jbeta primers. Assay: immunoSEQ multiplex PCR; the TCRdb copy retains only in-frame clones and omits some. The sample table includes about 130,000 clones. The sequenced sample consisted of PBMCs. The TCR originated in a woman in her 40s in good health and CMV-seropositive. The chain uses TRBV5-6 and TRBJ2-3; unclear D gene. The CDR3 sequence is CASTQMGREGDTQYF. The CDR3 DNA follows: TGTGCCAGCACCCAGATGGGCCGAGAAGGAGATACGCAGTATTTT. Together with reference TRBV5-6 and TRBJ2-3, the CDR3 gives the full variable domain: DAGVTQSPTHLIKTRGQQVTLRCSPKSGHDTVSWYQQALGQGPQFIFQYYEEEERQRGNFPDRFSGHQFPNYSSELNVNALLLGDSALYLCASTQMGREGDTQYFGPGTRLTVL.